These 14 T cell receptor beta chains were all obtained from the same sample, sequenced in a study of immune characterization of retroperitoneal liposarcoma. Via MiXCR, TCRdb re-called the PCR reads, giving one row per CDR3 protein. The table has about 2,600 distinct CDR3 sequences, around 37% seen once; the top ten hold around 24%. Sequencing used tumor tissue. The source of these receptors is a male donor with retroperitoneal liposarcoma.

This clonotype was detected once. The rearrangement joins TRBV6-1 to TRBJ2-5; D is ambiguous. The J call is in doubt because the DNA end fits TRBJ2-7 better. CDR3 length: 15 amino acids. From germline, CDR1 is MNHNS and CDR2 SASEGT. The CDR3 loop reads CASSEVLGFSYEQYF. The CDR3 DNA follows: TGTGCCAGCAGTGAAGTATTGGGTTTCTCCTACGAGCAGTACTTC.

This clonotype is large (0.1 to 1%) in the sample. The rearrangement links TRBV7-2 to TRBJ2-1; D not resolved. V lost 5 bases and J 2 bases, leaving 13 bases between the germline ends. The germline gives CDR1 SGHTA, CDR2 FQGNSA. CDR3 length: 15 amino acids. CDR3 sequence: CASSPLYGAYNEQFF. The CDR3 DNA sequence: TGTGCCAGCAGCCCTTTGTATGGGGCCTACAATGAGCAGTTCTTC.

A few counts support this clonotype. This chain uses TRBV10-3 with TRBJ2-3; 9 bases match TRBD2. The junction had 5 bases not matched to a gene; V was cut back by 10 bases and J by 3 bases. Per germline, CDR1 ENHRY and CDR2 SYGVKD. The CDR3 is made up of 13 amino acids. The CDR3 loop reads CATKGLATDTQYF. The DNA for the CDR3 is TGTGCCACCAAAGGACTAGCGACAGATACGCAGTATTTT.

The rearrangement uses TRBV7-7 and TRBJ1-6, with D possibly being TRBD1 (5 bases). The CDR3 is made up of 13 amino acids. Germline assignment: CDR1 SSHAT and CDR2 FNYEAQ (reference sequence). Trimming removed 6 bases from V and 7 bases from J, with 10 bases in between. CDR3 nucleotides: TGTGCCAGCAGGCCACCAGGGAATTCACCCCTCCACTTT. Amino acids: CASRPPGNSPLHF. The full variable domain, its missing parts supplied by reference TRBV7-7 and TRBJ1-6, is GAGVSQSPRYKVTKRGQDVTLRCDPISSHATLYWYQQALGQGPEFLTYFNYEAQPDKSGLPSDRFSAERPEGSISTLTIQRTEQRDSAMYRCASRPPGNSPLHFGNGTRLTVT.

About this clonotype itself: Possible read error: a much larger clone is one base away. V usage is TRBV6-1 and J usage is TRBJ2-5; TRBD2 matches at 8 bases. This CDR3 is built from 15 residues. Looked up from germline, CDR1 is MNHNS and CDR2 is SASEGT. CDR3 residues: CVSSEGEREIETQYF. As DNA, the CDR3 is TGTGTCAGCAGTGAAGGAGAGCGGGAGATCGAGACCCAGTACTTC.

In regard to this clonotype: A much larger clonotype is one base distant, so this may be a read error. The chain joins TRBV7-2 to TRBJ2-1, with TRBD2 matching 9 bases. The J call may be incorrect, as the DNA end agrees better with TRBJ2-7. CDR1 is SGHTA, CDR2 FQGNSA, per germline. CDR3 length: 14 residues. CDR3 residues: CASSFSGGSHEQYF. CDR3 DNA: TGTGCCAGCAGCTTTAGCGGGGGATCCCACGAGCAGTACTTC.

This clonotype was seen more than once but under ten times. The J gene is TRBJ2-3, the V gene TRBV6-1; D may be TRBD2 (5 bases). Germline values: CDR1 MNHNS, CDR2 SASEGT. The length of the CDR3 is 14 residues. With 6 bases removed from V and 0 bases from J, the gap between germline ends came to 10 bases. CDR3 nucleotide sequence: TGTGCCAGCAGGGGAGACTTTAGCACAGATACGCAGTATTTT. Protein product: CASRGDFSTDTQYF.

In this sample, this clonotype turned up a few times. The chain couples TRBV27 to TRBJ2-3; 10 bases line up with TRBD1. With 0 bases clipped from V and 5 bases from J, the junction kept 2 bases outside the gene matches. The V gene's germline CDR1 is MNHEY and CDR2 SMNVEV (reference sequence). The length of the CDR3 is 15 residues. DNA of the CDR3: TGTGCCAGCAGTTTATCGACAGGGGGCATAGATACGCAGTATTTT. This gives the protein CASSLSTGGIDTQYF.

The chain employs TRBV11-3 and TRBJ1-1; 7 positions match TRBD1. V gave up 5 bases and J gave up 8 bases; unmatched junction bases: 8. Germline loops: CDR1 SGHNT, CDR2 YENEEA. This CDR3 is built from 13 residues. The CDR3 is CASSDRDSGEAFF. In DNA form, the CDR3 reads TGTGCCAGCAGCGACAGGGACTCAGGAGAAGCTTTCTTT.

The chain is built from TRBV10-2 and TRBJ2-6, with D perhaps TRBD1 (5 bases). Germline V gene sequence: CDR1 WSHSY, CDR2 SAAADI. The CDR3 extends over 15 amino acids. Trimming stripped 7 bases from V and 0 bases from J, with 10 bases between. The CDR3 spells CASTPGLSGANVLTF. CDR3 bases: TGCGCCAGCACACCAGGGCTCTCTGGGGCCAACGTCCTGACTTTC.

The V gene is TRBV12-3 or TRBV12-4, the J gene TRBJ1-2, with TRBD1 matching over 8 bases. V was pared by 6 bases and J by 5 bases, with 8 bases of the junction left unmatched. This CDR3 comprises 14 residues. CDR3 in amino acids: CASSIGQGLYGYTF. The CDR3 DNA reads TGTGCCAGCAGCATCGGACAGGGACTATATGGCTACACCTTC.

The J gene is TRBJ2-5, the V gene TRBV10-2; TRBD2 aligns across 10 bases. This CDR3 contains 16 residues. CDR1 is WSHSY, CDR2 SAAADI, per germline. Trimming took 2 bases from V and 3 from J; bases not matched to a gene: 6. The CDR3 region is CASSEAILAGKETQYF. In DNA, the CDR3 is TGCGCCAGCAGTGAGGCGATACTAGCGGGGAAAGAGACCCAGTACTTC.

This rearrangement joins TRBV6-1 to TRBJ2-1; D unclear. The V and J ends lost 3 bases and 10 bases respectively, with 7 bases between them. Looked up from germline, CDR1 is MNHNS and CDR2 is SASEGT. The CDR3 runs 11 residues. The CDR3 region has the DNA TGTGCCAGCAGTGACCTGCGCGAGCAGTTCTTC. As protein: CASSDLREQFF.

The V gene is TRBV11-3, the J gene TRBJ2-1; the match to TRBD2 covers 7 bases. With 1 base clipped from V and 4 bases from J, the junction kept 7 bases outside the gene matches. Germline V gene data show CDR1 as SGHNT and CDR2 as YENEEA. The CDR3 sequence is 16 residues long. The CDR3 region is CASSLGGLPSYNEQFF. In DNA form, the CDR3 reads TGTGCCAGCAGCTTAGGGGGACTACCTTCATACAATGAGCAGTTCTTC.